This T cell receptor (beta chain) was found in a study of beta chain features in type 1 diabetes (dated by TCRdb to the late 2010s). Turning to the overall study: No differences in mean age, gender distribution, total cell number or subset yield were found between patients and healthy donors. The study compared the TCRB repertoires of sorted circulating CD4+ T cell subsets in recently diagnosed type 1 diabetes patients with those in matched healthy donors. Across all samples, 107,917,701 sorted cells were examined, and cell number per subset correlated strongly with RNA yield. Naive and central memory subsets were obtained from all 30 or so donors, but regulatory and stem cell-like memory subsets were isolated from only 8 patients and roughly 8 healthy donors. The full study reports these points: Because cDNA was sequenced instead of genomic DNA, activated cells with high expression could be over-represented, although the groups did not differ in activation or CD3 levels. Patients with type 1 diabetes made fewer insertions and deleted more nucleotides at VDJ recombination sites, implying thymic rearrangement abnormalities. Because small numbers of individuals were included in the HLA sub-analyses, any influence of HLA type on TCRB rearrangement was left unresolved. Naive, central memory and regulatory TCRB repertoires appeared to be more alike among patients than among healthy donors. In all four CD4+ subsets, TCRB CDR3 length was moderately but significantly shorter in type 1 diabetes patients. PCR might favor shorter templates, but patient and control samples were amplified and corrected together, so any skew would affect both groups equally.

The High Capacity cDNA Reverse Transcription Kit was used to reverse transcribe all of the isolated RNA, meaning that expressed TCRB transcripts were what got sequenced. Deep immunoSEQ sequencing was applied to naive, central memory and regulatory T cell samples, giving an average of roughly 3.5 million total reads per sample. Sorted cells were lysed in RLT buffer and RNA was extracted with DNase-treated RNeasy Micro or Mini kits, depending on cell number. To prevent cross-contamination, each cell subset was processed individually, whereas patient and healthy donor samples were processed jointly. TCRB sequences were amplified from cDNA with the immunoSEQ multiplex PCR, producing 87-bp fragments spanning the CDR3 region. The amplicons were sequenced using the Illumina HiSeq platform. Per the original workflow: PCR bias was corrected computationally using synthetic template baselines, and reads within Hamming distance 2 were collapsed, with unmergeable singletons discarded. Reads were aligned against IMGT so that V, D and J genes, CDR3 length and insertions or deletions at six rearrangement sites could be assigned. Within each subset, clonotype counts were normalized to the number of sorted cells before true diversity and Gini coefficients were calculated with the tcR R package. The overlap coefficient, calculated on TCRB nucleotide sequences, was used to measure repertoire sharing. Out-of-frame TCRB sequences from naive cells were analyzed to stand in for the pre-selection repertoire. The source is immuneACCESS, and TCRdb retained only in-frame sequences with V and J called. Part of the clones is not carried over; for the studies checked, unresolved V genes explain less than half of this, and the remainder is unexplained. That table furnishes V, J and clone size, whereas the DNA furnished D and trimming. The sample table lists around 300,000 clones, approximately 15% of them with a count of one. The ten largest clonotypes hold less than 0.02% of the sample.

Per the germline V gene, KGHSH is the CDR1 and LQKENI is the CDR2. V is shortened by 0 bases, J by 7 bases, and the region joining them spans 7 bases. The cysteine opens and the phenylalanine closes a CDR3 of 12 amino acids. The DNA shown is the 36-base CDR3, in frame from base 1. For this clone: Its antigen has not been determined. Qualities for individual bases were not recorded, and no much larger clone is one base off. Other DNA sequences in the sample encode the same CDR3.

A single peripheral blood draw of approximately 0.11 L on average was collected from each donor into heparinised tubes. A BD FACSAria II and a panel including CD45RO, CCR7, CD25, CD127, CD95 and CD27 were used to sort naive, central memory, regulatory and stem cell-like memory CD4+ T cells. A purity above 95% was achieved for all sorted populations. PBMCs were isolated immediately by Lymphoprep density gradient centrifugation and stained directly without culture. Samples were stained and sorted in pairs, with one healthy donor and one patient per experiment, so that batch effects were minimized. The clonotype comes from a young man with type 1 diabetes. The sequencing input was naive CD4+ T cells from blood. Explained via the paper, the cell subset or site label denotes: true naive CD4+ T cells. The chain was built from TRBV18 and TRBJ2-7; 6 matching bases give a weak D call of TRBD2. The DNA sequence follows: TGTGCCAGCTCACCACCAGGAGGGGAGCAGTACTTC. Translated, this gives CASSPPGGEQYF. Where the CDR3 stops, the reference TRBV18 and TRBJ2-7 genes take over; the full variable domain is NAGVMQNPRHLVRRRGQEARLRCSPMKGHSHVYWYRQLPEEGLKFMVYLQKENIIDESGMPKERFSAEFPKEGPSILRIQQVVRGDSAAYFCASSPPGGEQYFGPGTRLTVT.